This paragraph reports one T cell receptor beta chain. Sequence at one end of the junction differs from germline and may be a read error. CDR3 size: 14 residues. The V gene's germline CDR1 is LNHNV and CDR2 YYDKDF (reference sequence). The entry originates in a study of control samples from healthy donors and cancer patients. TCRdb's copy holds only in-frame clones and misses some; the assay was immunoSEQ multiplex PCR. The profile shows 130,000 to 150,000 clones, 80% to 95% of them singletons. The sequencing sample was made of blood. This chain connects TRBV15 to TRBJ2-5, with a tentative D call TRBD1 (7 bases). The TCR comes from a man aged 18 to 29 in good health. The CDR3 protein is CATSGDREVETQYF. The CDR3 bases are TGTGCCACCAGCGGAGACAGGGAGGTGGAGACCCAGTACTTC.